This TCR beta chain was sequenced during a study of blood T cell repertoires in COVID-19. Overall study: Italy, Spain and the United States were the sources of the convalescent and acute COVID-19 samples. Sources were T cells, B-cell-depleted T cells, or PBMCs; the material itself was cDNA or gDNA.

In the source study's methods: Amplification from reference gene primers served as the basis for estimated nucleated cell counts. Data came from immunoSEQ multiplex PCR; TCRdb stores just in-frame clones and leaves some out. V and J calls and clone size follow that table, whereas D and trimming were derived from the DNA. Seen here are approximately 150,000 clones, 75% to 90% observed once, and the top ten hold roughly 13%. This clone came up a few times. The germline CDR1 and CDR2 sequences are MNHEY and SMNVEV (reference sequence). V was clipped by 3 bases and J by 9 bases, with 12 bases between them. CDR3 length equals 13 residues.

The J gene is TRBJ2-1, the V gene TRBV27, with a tentative D call TRBD1 (6 bases). This clonotype originated in a man younger than 30 with COVID-19, enrolled during active disease. Sequencing was performed on peripheral blood. This CDR3 is CASSLTGASEQFF. Written as DNA, the CDR3 is TGTGCCAGCAGTTTGACAGGCGCTAGTGAGCAGTTCTTC.